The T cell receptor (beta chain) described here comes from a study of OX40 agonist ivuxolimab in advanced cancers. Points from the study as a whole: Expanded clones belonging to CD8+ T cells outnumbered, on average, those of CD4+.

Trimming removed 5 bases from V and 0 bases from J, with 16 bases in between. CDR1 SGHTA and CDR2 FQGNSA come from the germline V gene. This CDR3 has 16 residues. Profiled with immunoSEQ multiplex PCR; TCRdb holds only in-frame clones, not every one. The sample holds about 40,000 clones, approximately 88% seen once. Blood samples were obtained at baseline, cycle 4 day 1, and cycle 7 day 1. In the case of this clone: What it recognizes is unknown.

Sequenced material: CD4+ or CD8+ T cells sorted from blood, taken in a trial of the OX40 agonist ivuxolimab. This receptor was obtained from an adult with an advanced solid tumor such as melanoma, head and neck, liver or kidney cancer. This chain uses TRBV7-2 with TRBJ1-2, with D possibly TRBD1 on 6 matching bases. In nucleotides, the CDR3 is TGTGCCAGCAGCCCCAACCCCGGGACAACTAACTATGGCTACACCTTC. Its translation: CASSPNPGTTNYGYTF.